Below are 5 T cell receptor beta chains sequenced from a single sample in a study of shared clonotypes between healthy human individuals. Sequencing was performed with immunoSEQ multiplex PCR; in TCRdb, only in-frame clones are kept and a portion is missing. The sample yields millions of clones, around nine tenths seen once. Material for sequencing was naive CD4+ T cells sorted from blood. Subset specified: CD45RA+ positively selected. These receptors came from a man between 18 and 35 years old in good health.

The V gene is TRBV5-1, the J gene TRBJ2-7; 7 nucleotides match TRBD1. Losses at the gene ends were 0 bases for V and 0 bases for J; bases not matched to a gene: 6. Germline-derived CDR1 and CDR2 are SGHRS and YFSETQ. The CDR3 extends over 16 amino acids. CDR3 sequence: CASSLGDSWSSYEQYF. In nucleotides, the CDR3 is TGCGCCAGCAGCTTGGGGGACAGTTGGAGCTCCTACGAGCAGTACTTC.

The chain employs TRBV7-2 and TRBJ2-1; 7 bases agree with TRBD2. V lost 5 bases and J lost 9; bases outside the gene matches: 7. CDR3 size: 13 residues. Germline CDR1 SGHTA, CDR2 FQGNSA. CDR3 loop: CASSTTSVGEQFF. For the CDR3, the DNA is TGTGCCAGCAGCACCACTAGCGTCGGTGAGCAGTTCTTC.

This clone was seen a few times. The rearrangement links TRBV21-1 to TRBJ2-6. TRBV21-1 is marked as a pseudogene. This CDR3 has 16 residues. Here the CDR3 DNA reads TGTGCCGGTAGCGGTACAGGGCCCCCTGGGGCCAACGTCCTGACTTTC. The encoded protein is CAGSGTGPPGANVLTF.

V is TRBV5-5 and J is TRBJ2-1; 9 bases agree with TRBD1. V trimming: 4 bases; J trimming: 6 bases; junction bases outside the gene matches: 11. The CDR3 length is 16 residues. Germline V lookup: CDR1 SGHKS, CDR2 YYEKEE (reference sequence). The chain's CDR3 is CASSPRTGAGFNEQFF. In nucleotides, the CDR3 is TGTGCCAGCAGCCCGAGGACAGGGGCGGGTTTCAATGAGCAGTTCTTC.

V gene TRBV6-5 combines with J gene TRBJ2-3; no firm D call. CDR3 length equals 16 residues. Germline assignment: CDR1 MNHEY and CDR2 SVGAGI. Trimming took 0 bases from V and 2 from J, leaving 12 bases between them. CDR3 sequence (DNA): TGTGCCAGCAGTTACTCGGCAGGTTCGATCACAGATACGCAGTATTTT. This encodes CASSYSAGSITDTQYF.